These 2 T cell receptor beta chains originate from one sample sequenced in a study of T cell repertoires in cytomegalovirus infection. TCRdb recomputed calls from the reads with MiXCR, one row per CDR3 protein. The sample lists 700,000 to 950,000 distinct CDR3 sequences, about 33% seen once, with 9.5% to 15% in the top ten. Their antigens are not known. Material: cultured CD8+ T cells from PBMCs, obtained from culture after CMV antigen stimulation. These receptors came from a human donor in good health (CMV status not recorded). Some clones in this sample may be carry-over from other donors' samples.

This rearrangement joins TRBV9 to TRBJ2-3; D gene unclear. Trimming left V 1 base short and J 0 bases short, with 18 bases between. Germline CDR1 SGDLS, CDR2 YYNGEE. The length of the CDR3 is 18 residues. The CDR3 coding sequence is TGTGCCAGCAGCGTATCGGTTCTGGGCCGAAATAGCACAGATACGCAGTATTTT. This encodes CASSVSVLGRNSTDTQYF. Drawing the rest from reference TRBV9 and TRBJ2-3, the complete variable domain is DSGVTQTPKHLITATGQRVTLRCSPRSGDLSVYWYQQSLDQGLQFLIQYYNGEERAKGNILERFSAQQFPDLHSELNLSSLELGDSALYFCASSVSVLGRNSTDTQYFGPGTRLTVL.

The V call is TRBV2, the J call TRBJ1-6; D is ambiguous. Germline V gives CDR1 SNHLY, CDR2 FYNNEI. Trimming left V 0 bases short and J 7 bases short, with 19 bases between. The CDR3 loop spans 18 amino acids. The CDR3, as DNA: TGTGCCAGCAGTGAAGCGTGGGTTTTGGAGGTGGAGAATTCACCCCTCCACTTT. Translated, it gives CASSEAWVLEVENSPLHF.